This TCR beta chain was obtained from a study of blood T cell repertoires in COVID-19 (dated by TCRdb to 2018 to 2020). Context from the whole study: The collaborator samples originated in the United States, Italy and Spain and spanned the acute and convalescent phases of COVID-19. The material from the prospective study consisted of cDNA or gDNA derived from T cells, B-cell-depleted T cells, or PBMCs. Deeply sampled blood TCRbeta repertoires from subjects exposed to, actively infected with, or recovered from COVID-19 were included in the dataset. The repertoires were released in a freely available public database meant as a resource for research on the immune response to SARS-CoV-2. The samples were drawn from two sources: the first 160 participants of the ongoing ImmuneRACE study, and 950 to 1,500 subjects contributed by 6 global collaborators. Nearly every sample came with metadata listing a de-identified subject ID, COVID-19 status, age in years and sex. Where available, HLA class I and class II types were taken from metadata supplied by the sample provider and were not determined by assay-based typing. General findings and caveats noted by the study authors: How much clinical and demographic metadata was included differed by source and by participant, and the metadata was provided uncurated.

CDR1 and CDR2, looked up from the germline V gene, are MDHEN and SYDVKM. The CDR3 numbers 13 residues from cysteine through phenylalanine. Only the CDR3 part of the read is kept: 39 bases, read in frame from the first base. V is reduced by 7 bases and J by 5 bases, leaving a spacing of 14 bases between them. This clone appeared once. Its antigen is currently not known. The input lacks base qualities; no much larger clone sits a single base away. TCRbeta CDR3 regions were amplified from genomic DNA using the immunoSEQ Assay, a bias-controlled multiplex PCR. As for how the authors treated the data: The number of nucleated cells in each sample was estimated from the amplification of reference gene primers within the assay. To quantify the absolute abundance of each unique TCRbeta CDR3 rearrangement, sequence reads were collapsed and filtered. Productive Simpson clonality was computed per sample as the square root of Simpson's diversity index over productive rearrangements. Drawn from immuneACCESS, this table holds only the in-frame rearrangements with V and J called that TCRdb kept. Clones are partly lost; checked studies trace under half to an unresolved V gene and leave the rest unexplained. That table supplies the V and J calls and clone size; D and trimming were determined from the DNA. For this sample the table gives roughly 250,000 clones, of which roughly 84% were detected only once. The ten largest clones add up to more than 1.5% of the sample.

Samples from volunteer blood donors who had recovered from COVID-19 were contributed by a second Seattle source. Whole blood was collected in K2EDTA tubes by collaborating institutions according to the institutions' own protocols. For TCRbeta analysis, collaborators shipped samples as frozen whole blood, isolated PBMCs, or DNA extracted from either of those sample types. This TCR was sampled from a woman aged 35 to 49 who had recovered from COVID-19. The chain links TRBV28 with TRBJ1-2; tentative D gene TRBD1, with 5 bases matching. Sequenced sample: peripheral blood. At the DNA level, the sequence is TGTGCCAGCACCCCAGGGATTCGGTATGGCTACACCTTC. Protein translation: CASTPGIRYGYTF.